The 23 T cell receptor beta chains below were found in one sample sequenced in a study of cytomegalovirus exposure and HLA in healthy donors (dated by TCRdb to the late 2010s). The library was made by the immunoSEQ multiplex PCR assay. A mixture of 60 forward primers for TCR Vbeta segments and 13 reverse primers for TCR Jbeta segments was used in the multiplex PCR. The source is immuneACCESS, and TCRdb retained only in-frame sequences with V and J called. Part of the clones is not carried over; for the studies checked, unresolved V genes explain less than half of this, and the remainder is unexplained. The sample table holds tens of thousands of clones. The ten largest make up approximately 15% of the sample. Sequenced: PBMCs. All receptors derive from a middle-aged man in good health and CMV-seropositive.

CDR3: CSVGIQVGDTQYF. The CDR3 coding sequence is TGCAGCGTTGGTATCCAGGTTGGAGATACGCAGTATTTT. This sequence joins TRBV29-1 and TRBJ2-3; D unclear. Trimming left V 4 bases short and J 5 bases short, with 13 bases between. CDR1 is SQVTM and CDR2 is ANQGSEA in the germline V gene. The CDR3 covers 13 residues.

The chain recombines TRBV21-1 with TRBJ2-7; the D call TRBD1 from the table was never checked on the DNA. TRBV21-1 is described as a pseudogene. This CDR3 comprises 14 residues. This chain's CDR3 is CASSKVQLQYEQYF. For the CDR3, the DNA is TGTGCCAGCAGCAAAGTACAGCTACAGTACGAGCAGTACTTC.

The chain combines TRBV18 with TRBJ1-1; tentative D call: TRBD1 (5 bases). There are 16 residues in the CDR3. Germline CDR1 is KGHSH and CDR2 is LQKENI. V was shortened by 2 bases and J by 0 bases, with 13 bases between the two germline ends. The CDR3 DNA follows: TGTGCCAGCTCACCAAGGAGGGGCCTAATGAACACTGAAGCTTTCTTT. The encoded protein is CASSPRRGLMNTEAFF.

The chain recombines TRBV19 with TRBJ2-3; TRBD1 is a possible D gene (5 bases). Germline-derived CDR1 and CDR2 are LNHDA and SQIVND (reference sequence). CDR3 length equals 13 residues. The V end was cut by 7 bases, the J end by 5 bases, with 13 bases between. CDR3 sequence (DNA): TGTGCCAGTAACCAATACACAGGAGATACGCAGTATTTT. This gives the protein CASNQYTGDTQYF.

The V gene is TRBV29-1, the J gene TRBJ2-3, with D tentatively TRBD2 (5 bases). Between the trimmed V and J ends, which lost 4 bases and 1 base, there was a span of 9 bases. The germline V gene encodes CDR1 SQVTM and CDR2 ANQGSEA. The CDR3 has 13 amino acids. The CDR3 DNA reads as TGCAGCGTTGGGGAGATCGGCACAGATACGCAGTATTTT. The encoded protein is CSVGEIGTDTQYF.

The V gene is TRBV7-9, the J gene TRBJ2-1; D unresolved. CDR3 length: 12 amino acids. The V and J ends lost 4 bases and 6 bases respectively, with 7 bases between them. CDR1 SEHNR and CDR2 FQNEAQ come from the germline V gene (reference sequence). CDR3: CASSSRPNEQFF. CDR3 DNA sequence: TGTGCCAGCAGCTCGCGCCCCAATGAGCAGTTCTTC.

The chain has TRBV11-1 and TRBJ1-2; D unclear. This CDR3 region has 15 residues. Trimming removed 2 bases from V and 6 bases from J, with 16 bases in between. Germline V gives CDR1 SGHAT, CDR2 FQDESV (reference sequence). The CDR3: CASSLRADVLDGYTF. In DNA form, the CDR3 reads TGTGCCAGCAGCTTAAGAGCGGACGTCTTAGATGGCTACACCTTC. The variable domain in full, with the rest retrieved from reference TRBV11-1 and TRBJ1-2, is EAEVAQSPRYKITEKSQAVAFWCDPISGHATLYWYRQILGQGPELLVQFQDESVVDDSQLPKDRFSAERLKGVDSTLKIQPAELGDSAMYLCASSLRADVLDGYTFGSGTRLTVV.

The rearrangement links TRBV5-1 to TRBJ2-5, with a weak D call TRBD1 (5 bases). V lost 2 bases, J lost 3 bases, and 8 bases lay in between. The length of the CDR3 is 13 residues. Germline CDR1 SGHRS, CDR2 YFSETQ. CDR3 nucleotides: TGCGCCAGCAGCTTTGGACACAAAGAGACCCAGTACTTC. This translates into CASSFGHKETQYF. The entire variable domain, with the rest obtained from reference TRBV5-1 and TRBJ2-5, is as follows: KAGVTQTPRYLIKTRGQQVTLSCSPISGHRSVSWYQQTPGQGLQFLFEYFSETQRNKGNFPGRFSGRQFSNSRSEMNVSTLELGDSALYLCASSFGHKETQYFGPGTRLLVL.

J is TRBJ2-2 and V is TRBV5-1, with 8 bases lining up with TRBD2. Per germline, CDR1 SGHRS and CDR2 YFSETQ. J gave up 2 bases and V 10 bases, and 13 bases lay outside the gene matches. The CDR3 covers 16 residues. Written as DNA, the CDR3 is TGCGCCGGATCTAGCGGGCCAGCTCAAAACACCGGGGAGCTGTTTTTT. Translated: CAGSSGPAQNTGELFF. The entire variable domain, with the rest obtained from reference TRBV5-1 and TRBJ2-2, is as follows: KAGVTQTPRYLIKTRGQQVTLSCSPISGHRSVSWYQQTPGQGLQFLFEYFSETQRNKGNFPGRFSGRQFSNSRSEMNVSTLELGDSALYLCAGSSGPAQNTGELFFGEGSRLTVL.

J is TRBJ1-2 and V is TRBV4-3; TRBD1 aligns across 10 bases. From germline, CDR1 is LGHNA and CDR2 YSLEER. The junction had 4 bases not matched to a gene; V was cut back by 5 bases and J by 7 bases. The CDR3 extends over 13 amino acids. The CDR3 here is CASSEDRGVGYTF. CDR3 bases: TGCGCCAGCAGCGAGGACAGGGGGGTTGGCTACACCTTC.

The gene calls are TRBV28 and TRBJ1-1; 8 positions agree with TRBD1. The length of the CDR3 is 14 residues. Trimming removed 5 bases from V and 3 bases from J; junction bases left unmatched: 5. Germline lookup yields CDR1 MDHEN and CDR2 SYDVKM. CDR3 nucleotides: TGTGCCAGCAGTGCACAGGGGGAGTACACTGAAGCTTTCTTT. Its translation: CASSAQGEYTEAFF. The full variable domain, completed using reference TRBV28 and TRBJ1-1, is DVKVTQSSRYLVKRTGEKVFLECVQDMDHENMFWYRQDPGLGLRLIYFSYDVKMKEKGDIPEGYSVSREKKERFSLILESASTNQTSMYLCASSAQGEYTEAFFGQGTRLTVV.

The chain uses TRBV11-2 and TRBJ2-1; D is perhaps TRBD2 (5 bases). This CDR3 is 13 amino acids long. The V end lost 5 bases, the J end lost 2 bases, and 7 bases lay between the germline ends. Per the germline V gene, CDR1 is SGHAT and CDR2 is FQNNGV. The CDR3, as DNA: TGTGCCAGCAGCAGGGAGCCCTACAATGAGCAGTTCTTC. It is translated as CASSREPYNEQFF.

The J gene is TRBJ1-1, the V gene TRBV30; 8 positions match TRBD1. Germline CDR1 reads GTSNPN; CDR2 reads SVGIG (reference sequence). CDR3 length: 13 amino acids. Unmatched junction bases numbered 2, after V lost 2 bases and J lost 3 bases. CDR3 protein: CAWSMTGDTEAFF. The CDR3 region has the DNA TGTGCCTGGAGTATGACAGGGGACACTGAAGCTTTCTTT.

The chain combines TRBV7-9 with TRBJ1-3; D not certain. The V and J ends lost 0 bases and 6 bases respectively, with 21 bases between them. The CDR3 runs 18 residues. CDR1 SEHNR and CDR2 FQNEAQ come from the germline V gene (reference sequence). CDR3 in amino acids: CASSLAGATGWVVNTIYF. The CDR3 DNA follows: TGTGCCAGCAGCTTAGCGGGAGCCACGGGATGGGTAGTAAACACCATATATTTT.

The chain is built from TRBV30 and TRBJ1-3; 8 nucleotides agree with TRBD1. The junction had 4 bases not matched to a gene; V was cut back by 5 bases and J by 4 bases. The length of the CDR3 is 13 residues. In germline, CDR1 is GTSNPN, CDR2 SVGIG (reference sequence). This chain's CDR3 is CAWSTGVGNTIYF. The CDR3 nucleotides read TGTGCCTGGTCGACAGGGGTCGGAAACACCATATATTTT.

This rearrangement joins TRBV11-3 to TRBJ2-7; 13 nucleotides agree with TRBD2. V lost 5 bases and J lost 2; bases outside the gene matches: 6. Germline V gene lookup returns CDR1 SGHNT and CDR2 YENEEA. CDR3 length: 16 residues. The CDR3 loop reads CASSVGTSGATYEQYF. The CDR3 DNA is TGTGCCAGCAGCGTTGGGACTAGCGGGGCCACCTACGAGCAGTACTTC.

The rearrangement uses TRBV19 and TRBJ1-1; D is undetermined. This CDR3 is built from 15 residues. The V and J ends lost 3 bases and 0 bases respectively, with 11 bases between them. Germline V lookup: CDR1 LNHDA, CDR2 SQIVND (reference sequence). The CDR3 reads CASSMGLMVNTEAFF. CDR3 DNA sequence: TGTGCCAGTAGTATGGGCCTTATGGTGAACACTGAAGCTTTCTTT.

The rearrangement uses TRBV10-3 and TRBJ2-7; weak D call: TRBD2 (5 bases). There are 13 residues in the CDR3. Trimming left V 3 bases short and J 4 bases short, with 10 bases between. Germline CDR1 and CDR2: ENHRY and SYGVKD. For the CDR3, the DNA is TGTGCCATCAGTGATACGGACTCTTACGAGCAGTACGTC. Amino acid sequence: CAISDTDSYEQYV.

The gene calls are TRBV5-1 and TRBJ1-4; D remains unclear. V lost 1 base, J lost 0 bases, and 4 bases lay in between. CDR1 is SGHRS and CDR2 is YFSETQ in the germline V gene. This CDR3 contains 14 residues. The CDR3, as DNA: TGCGCCAGCAGCTTGACAACAACTAATGAAAAACTGTTTTTT. Translated, it gives CASSLTTTNEKLFF.

V usage is TRBV19 and J usage is TRBJ1-5, with D possibly matching TRBD1 (6 bases). The CDR3 sequence is 15 residues long. V was clipped by 5 bases and J by 6 bases, with 17 bases between them. The germline V gene has CDR1 LNHDA and CDR2 SQIVND (reference sequence). The CDR3 reads CASSRGGGEVQPQHF. CDR3 coding DNA: TGTGCCAGTAGTCGCGGGGGGGGCGAGGTTCAGCCCCAGCATTTT.

The chain joins TRBV30 to TRBJ2-1, with 8 bases matching TRBD2. The CDR3 totals 15 residues. Trimming cost V 0 bases and J 4 bases; bases outside gene matches: 5. Germline CDR1 reads GTSNPN; CDR2 reads SVGIG (reference sequence). The CDR3 protein is CAWSVRREGYNEQFF. The CDR3 DNA sequence: TGTGCCTGGAGTGTACGTCGGGAGGGATACAATGAGCAGTTCTTC.

The CDR3 reads CASAPGASGSYEQYF. CDR3 DNA: TGTGCCAGCGCCCCCGGGGCTAGCGGCTCCTACGAGCAGTACTTC. The rearrangement joins TRBV27 to TRBJ2-7; 7 nucleotides align to TRBD2. Trimming took 8 bases from V and 0 from J; bases not matched to a gene: 10. There are 15 residues in the CDR3. Germline CDR1 MNHEY, CDR2 SMNVEV (reference sequence).

Concerning this clone itself: At one of its ends the junction is not consistent with the germline gene, which may arise from a read error. The rearrangement joins TRBV5-8 to TRBJ1-1; D perhaps matches TRBD1 (5 bases). Germline lookup yields CDR1 SGHTS and CDR2 YDEGEE. There are 15 residues in the CDR3. The CDR3, as DNA: TGTGCCAGCAGCCTGAATCAAGGGGTGAAGACTGAAGCTTTCTTT. Its translation: CASSLNQGVKTEAFF.